This T cell receptor beta chain appears in the sequencing data of a study of post-analysis software for immune sequencing data. Study-wide context: The cohort encompassed relapsing-remitting, secondary progressive and progressive-relapsing multiple sclerosis disease courses.

General study findings and limits: The five TRBV segments detected at higher frequency in patients than in controls included TRBV5-6, TRBV5-1 and TRBV20-1. A significant reduction in normalized Chao1 diversity was observed in multiple sclerosis patients versus controls.

With respect to this clonotype: Its antigen is not known.

Prepared libraries of TCR beta cDNA carried unique molecular identifiers. TCRdb re-derived calls from the PCR reads in MiXCR, one entry per CDR3 protein. Among around 180,000 distinct CDR3 sequences listed, 30% were seen once. J was trimmed by 2 bases and V by 1 base; bases with no gene match: 10. Germline V gives CDR1 SGHTA, CDR2 FQGNSA. This CDR3 is 17 amino acids long. The sequence came from a girl aged 5 to 17 with multiple sclerosis. The chain combines TRBV7-2 with TRBJ2-7; 8 bases match TRBD2. Source material: blood. The CDR3 is CASSLEGAGVFAYEQYF. The CDR3 DNA reads TGTGCCAGCAGCTTAGAGGGAGCGGGAGTATTCGCCTACGAGCAGTACTTC.